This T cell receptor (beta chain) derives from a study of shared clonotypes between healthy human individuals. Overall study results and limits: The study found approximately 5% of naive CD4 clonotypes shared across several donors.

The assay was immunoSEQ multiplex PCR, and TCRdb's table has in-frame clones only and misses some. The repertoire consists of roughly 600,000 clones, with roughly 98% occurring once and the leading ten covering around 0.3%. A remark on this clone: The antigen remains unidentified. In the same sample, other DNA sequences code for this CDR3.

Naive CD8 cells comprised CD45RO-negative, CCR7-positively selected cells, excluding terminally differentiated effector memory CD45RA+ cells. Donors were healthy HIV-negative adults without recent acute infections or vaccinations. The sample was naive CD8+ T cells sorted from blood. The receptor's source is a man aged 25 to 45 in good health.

DNA of the CDR3: TGCGCCAGCAGCCAAGTTGCCAACTCCTACAATGAGCAGTTCTTC. Protein product: CASSQVANSYNEQFF. The rearrangement joins TRBV4-3 to TRBJ2-1; the D is unclear. The CDR3 contains 15 residues. Trimming left V 1 base short and J 0 bases short, with 7 bases between. The germline V gene encodes CDR1 LGHNA and CDR2 YSLEER.